This T cell receptor (beta chain) was identified in a study of T-cell reconstitution after alpha-beta-depleted transplantation in children. The CDR3 totals 12 residues. Germline CDR1 reads DFQATT; CDR2 reads SNEGSKA (reference sequence). Trimming left V 5 bases short and J 4 bases short, with 9 bases between. This clonotype was observed many times. Molecular barcoding with unique molecular identifiers was used for the TCRbeta library. TCRdb re-derived calls from the PCR reads in MiXCR, one entry per CDR3 protein. The table shows fewer than 120,000 distinct CDR3 sequences, with 9% to 12% occurring only once.

Sequencing was performed on PBMCs from the stem cell graft donor, taken from the stem cell graft. The receptor comes from a human donor who donated a stem cell graft to a child with acute lymphoblastic leukemia. The V call is TRBV20-1, the J call TRBJ2-1; possible D gene TRBD1, 5 bases. In DNA form, the CDR3 reads TGCAGTGCTGGACACTTTTACAATGAGCAGTTCTTC. Its protein is CSAGHFYNEQFF.